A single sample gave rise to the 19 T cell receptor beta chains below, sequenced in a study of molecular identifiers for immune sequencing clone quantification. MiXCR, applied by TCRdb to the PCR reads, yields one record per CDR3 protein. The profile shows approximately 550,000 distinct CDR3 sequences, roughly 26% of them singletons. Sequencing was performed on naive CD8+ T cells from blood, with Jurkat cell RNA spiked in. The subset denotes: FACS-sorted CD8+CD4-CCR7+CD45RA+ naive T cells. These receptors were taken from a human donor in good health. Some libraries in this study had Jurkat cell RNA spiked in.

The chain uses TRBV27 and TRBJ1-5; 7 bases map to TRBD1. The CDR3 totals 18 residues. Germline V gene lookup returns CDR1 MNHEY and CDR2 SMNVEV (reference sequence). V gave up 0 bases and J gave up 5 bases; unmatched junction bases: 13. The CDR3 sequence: CASSLSTPRGTADQPQHF. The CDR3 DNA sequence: TGTGCCAGCAGTTTATCGACTCCCCGGGGGACAGCAGATCAGCCCCAGCATTTT.

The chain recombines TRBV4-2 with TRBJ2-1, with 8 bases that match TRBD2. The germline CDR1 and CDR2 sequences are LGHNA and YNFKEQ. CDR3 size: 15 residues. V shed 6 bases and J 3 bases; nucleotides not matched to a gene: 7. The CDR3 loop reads CASRISGTSYNEQFF. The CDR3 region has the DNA TGTGCCAGCAGAATATCCGGGACTAGCTACAATGAGCAGTTCTTC.

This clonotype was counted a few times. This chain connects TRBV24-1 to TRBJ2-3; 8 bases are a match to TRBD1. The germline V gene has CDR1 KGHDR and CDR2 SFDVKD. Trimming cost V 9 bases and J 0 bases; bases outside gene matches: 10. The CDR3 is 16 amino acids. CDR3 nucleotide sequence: TGTGCCACCGGTCCACAGGGGGGAAGAAGCACAGATACGCAGTATTTT. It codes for CATGPQGGRSTDTQYF.

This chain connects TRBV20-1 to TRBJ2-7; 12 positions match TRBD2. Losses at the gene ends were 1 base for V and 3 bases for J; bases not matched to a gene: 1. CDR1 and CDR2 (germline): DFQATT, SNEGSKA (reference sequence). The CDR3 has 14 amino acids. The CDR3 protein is CSARGGLAGYEQYF. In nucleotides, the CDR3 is TGCAGTGCTAGAGGGGGACTAGCGGGCTACGAGCAGTACTTC.

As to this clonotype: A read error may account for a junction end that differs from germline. CDR3: CASSHQDRGSEEHYF. The DNA for the CDR3 is TGCGCCAGCAGCCACCAGGACAGGGGTTCCGAAGAGCACTACTTC. V usage is TRBV4-1 and J usage is TRBJ2-7; 9 bases are shared with TRBD1. CDR3 length equals 15 residues. CDR1 is MGHRA, CDR2 YSYEKL, per germline.

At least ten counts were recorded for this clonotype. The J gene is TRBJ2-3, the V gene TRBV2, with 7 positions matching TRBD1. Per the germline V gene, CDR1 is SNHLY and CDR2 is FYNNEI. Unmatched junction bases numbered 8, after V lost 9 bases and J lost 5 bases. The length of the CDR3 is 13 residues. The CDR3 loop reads CASTTGMKDTQYF. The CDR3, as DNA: TGTGCCAGTACGACAGGGATGAAAGATACGCAGTATTTT.

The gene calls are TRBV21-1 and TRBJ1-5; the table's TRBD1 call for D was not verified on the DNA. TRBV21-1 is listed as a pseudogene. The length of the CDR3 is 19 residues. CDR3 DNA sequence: TGTGCCAGCAGCAGAGGAAAAGATAGGGACAGGGTCACCTATCAGCCCCAGCATTTT. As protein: CASSRGKDRDRVTYQPQHF.

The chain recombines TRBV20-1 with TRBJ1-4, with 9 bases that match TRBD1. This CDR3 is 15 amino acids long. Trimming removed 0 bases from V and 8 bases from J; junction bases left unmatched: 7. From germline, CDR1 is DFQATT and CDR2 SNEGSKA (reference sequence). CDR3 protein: CSARDGAGTGEKLFF. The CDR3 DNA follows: TGCAGTGCTAGAGATGGGGCCGGGACAGGGGAAAAACTGTTTTTT.

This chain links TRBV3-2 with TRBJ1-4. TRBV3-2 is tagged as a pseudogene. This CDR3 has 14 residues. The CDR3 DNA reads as TGTGCCAGCAGCCAAGCGGGTGTGAAGGAAAAACTGTTTTTT. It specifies CASSQAGVKEKLFF.

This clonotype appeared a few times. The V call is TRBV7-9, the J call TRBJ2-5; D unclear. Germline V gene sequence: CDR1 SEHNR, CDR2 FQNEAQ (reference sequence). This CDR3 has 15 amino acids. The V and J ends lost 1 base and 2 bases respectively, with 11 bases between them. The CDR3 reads CASSLDAGYQETQYF. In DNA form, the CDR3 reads TGTGCCAGCAGCTTAGATGCAGGCTATCAAGAGACCCAGTACTTC.

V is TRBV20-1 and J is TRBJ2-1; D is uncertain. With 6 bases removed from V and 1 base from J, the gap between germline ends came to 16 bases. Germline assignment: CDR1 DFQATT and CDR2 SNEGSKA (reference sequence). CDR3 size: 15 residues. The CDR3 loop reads CSATPKGKSYNEQFF. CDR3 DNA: TGCAGTGCCACACCCAAAGGGAAGTCCTACAATGAGCAGTTCTTC.

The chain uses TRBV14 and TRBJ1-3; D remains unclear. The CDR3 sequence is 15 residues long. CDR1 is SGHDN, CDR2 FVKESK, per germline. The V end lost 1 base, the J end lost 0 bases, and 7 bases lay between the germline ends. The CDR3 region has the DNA TGTGCCAGCAGCCAAGTTGACCCCTCTGGAAACACCATATATTTT. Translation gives CASSQVDPSGNTIYF.

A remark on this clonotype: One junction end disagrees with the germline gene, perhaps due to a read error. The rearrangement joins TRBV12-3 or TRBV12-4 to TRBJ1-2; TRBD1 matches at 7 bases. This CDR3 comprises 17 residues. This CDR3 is CASSPPPDREGPRGCTF. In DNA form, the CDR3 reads TGTGCCAGCAGTCCCCCGCCCGACAGGGAAGGTCCTCGTGGCTGCACCTTC.

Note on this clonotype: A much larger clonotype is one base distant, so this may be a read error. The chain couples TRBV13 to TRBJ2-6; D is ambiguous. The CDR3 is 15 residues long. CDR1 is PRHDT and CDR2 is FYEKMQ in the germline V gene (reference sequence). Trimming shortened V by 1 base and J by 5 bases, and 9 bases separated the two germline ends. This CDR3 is CASSLAVARANVLTF. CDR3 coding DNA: TGTGCCAGCAGCTTAGCGGTAGCTAGGGCCAACGTCCTGACTTTC.

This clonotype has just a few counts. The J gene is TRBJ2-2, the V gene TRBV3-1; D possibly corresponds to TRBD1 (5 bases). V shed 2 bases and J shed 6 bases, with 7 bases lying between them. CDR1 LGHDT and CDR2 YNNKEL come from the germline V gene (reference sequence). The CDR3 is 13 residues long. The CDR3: CASSQTGPGELFF. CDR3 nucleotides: TGTGCCAGCAGCCAAACAGGTCCCGGGGAGCTGTTTTTT.

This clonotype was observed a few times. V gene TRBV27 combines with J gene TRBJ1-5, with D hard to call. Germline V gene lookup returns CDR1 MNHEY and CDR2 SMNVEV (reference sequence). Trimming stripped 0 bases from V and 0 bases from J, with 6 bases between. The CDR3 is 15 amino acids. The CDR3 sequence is CASSLSAYSNQPQHF. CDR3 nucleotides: TGTGCCAGCAGTTTATCAGCATATAGCAATCAGCCCCAGCATTTT.

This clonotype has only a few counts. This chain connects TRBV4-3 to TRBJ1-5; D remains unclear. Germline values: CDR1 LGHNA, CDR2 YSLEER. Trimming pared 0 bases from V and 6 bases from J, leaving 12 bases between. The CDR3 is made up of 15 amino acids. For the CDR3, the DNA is TGCGCCAGCAGCCAAGATATCACTTTTGGTCAGCCCCAGCATTTT. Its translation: CASSQDITFGQPQHF.

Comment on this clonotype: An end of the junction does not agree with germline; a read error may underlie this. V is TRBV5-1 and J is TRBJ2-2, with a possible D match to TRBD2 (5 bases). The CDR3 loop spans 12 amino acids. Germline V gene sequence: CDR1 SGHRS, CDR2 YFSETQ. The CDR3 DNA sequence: TGCGCCAGCAGCTTGGACACCGGGGAGCCGTTTTTT. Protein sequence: CASSLDTGEPFF.

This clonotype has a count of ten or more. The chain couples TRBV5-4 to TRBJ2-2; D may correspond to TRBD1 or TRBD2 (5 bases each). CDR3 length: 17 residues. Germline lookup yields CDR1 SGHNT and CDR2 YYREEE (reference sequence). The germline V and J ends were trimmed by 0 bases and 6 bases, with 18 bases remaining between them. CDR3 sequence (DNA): TGTGCCAGCAGCTTGGGAGCCCGGGGCCGAACGTCCGGGGAGCTGTTTTTT. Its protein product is CASSLGARGRTSGELFF.